The 8 T cell receptor beta chains given below trace back to one sample, sequenced in a study of blood T cells in healthy people across ages. Through a sample-barcoded 5' primer and a J-beta primer mix, a second PCR was run for about 6 to 11 cycles. TCRdb re-derived calls from the 5' RACE reads in MiXCR, one entry per CDR3 protein. The data hold over 700,000 distinct CDR3 sequences, with around half observed a single time. The sample comprised blood. The receptors were gathered from an older man in good health.

There are a few counts of this clonotype. The chain links TRBV20-1 to TRBJ1-2; D uncertain. Between the trimmed V and J ends, which lost 1 base and 8 bases, there was a span of 8 bases. CDR1 is DFQATT and CDR2 is SNEGSKA in the germline V gene (reference sequence). The CDR3 is 11 residues long. CDR3 sequence (DNA): TGCAGTGCTAGAGTGAGGAAAGGCTACACCTTC. Amino acid sequence: CSARVRKGYTF.

The chain employs TRBV29-1 and TRBJ2-5; no clear D. There are 8 residues in the CDR3. Germline V gene sequence: CDR1 SQVTM, CDR2 ANQGSEA. Here the CDR3 DNA reads TGCAGTGTGAATGAGCAGTACTTC. Amino acid sequence: CSVNEQYF.

Only one count was recorded for this clonotype. V and J are TRBV6-5 and TRBJ2-4; D is perhaps TRBD2 (5 bases). There are 13 residues in the CDR3. Looked up from germline, CDR1 is MNHEY and CDR2 is SVGAGI. V was trimmed by 7 bases and J by 13 bases, leaving 20 bases between them. In DNA form, the CDR3 reads TGTGCCAGCACAGGCCATCCGATTGGGGAGCAGTACTTC. As protein: CASTGHPIGEQYF.

This clonotype appeared a few times. The chain is built from TRBV29-1 and TRBJ2-6; perhaps TRBD2 as D (6 bases). Germline-derived CDR1 and CDR2 are SQVTM and ANQGSEA. The CDR3 is 16 residues long. Trimming pared 4 bases from V and 1 base from J, leaving 14 bases between. The CDR3 coding sequence is TGCAGCGTTGGGGAGGCTAGGACATCTGGGGCCAACGTCCTGACTTTC. Translating gives CSVGEARTSGANVLTF.

This clonotype was counted a few times. The chain links TRBV12-3 or TRBV12-4 to TRBJ2-7, with 12 bases aligning to TRBD1. Trimming removed 4 bases from V and 5 bases from J; junction bases left unmatched: 3. The length of the CDR3 is 14 residues. Written as DNA, the CDR3 is TGTGCCAGCAGTTCCCGGGACAGGGGGCACGAGCAGTACTTC. This encodes CASSSRDRGHEQYF.

The chain carries TRBV18 and TRBJ1-3; D not certain. V gave up 6 bases and J gave up 0 bases, with 12 bases separating them. The CDR3 loop spans 15 amino acids. Germline-derived CDR1 and CDR2 are KGHSH and LQKENI. CDR3 DNA sequence: TGTGCCAGCTCCCACCCTTTGAGCTCTGGAAACACCATATATTTT. Protein sequence: CASSHPLSSGNTIYF.

The chain couples TRBV12-3 or TRBV12-4 to TRBJ2-3, with TRBD2 matching 12 bases. V dropped 2 bases and J dropped 2; count of bases not matched to a gene: 5. The CDR3 consists of 17 residues. The CDR3: CASSLWLAGGPTDTQYF. CDR3 DNA sequence: TGTGCCAGCAGTTTATGGCTAGCGGGGGGGCCCACAGATACGCAGTATTTT.

This chain uses TRBV29-1 with TRBJ1-2; 10 bases agree with TRBD1. The CDR3 has 14 amino acids. The junction had 5 bases not matched to a gene; V was cut back by 4 bases and J by 3 bases. Looked up from germline, CDR1 is SQVTM and CDR2 is ANQGSEA. The CDR3 DNA reads as TGCAGCGTTGGGGGGACAGGGGTTGACTATGGCTACACCTTC. Its translation: CSVGGTGVDYGYTF.